This T cell receptor (beta chain) comes out of a study of cytomegalovirus exposure and HLA in healthy donors. Study results and caveats: Several V segments, TRBV6-2 and TRBV6-3 among them, could not be told apart and were dropped. In a later analysis, at a false discovery rate of 0.05, about 16,000 TCR beta sequences matched HLA alleles.

The CDR3 loop spans 16 amino acids. Trimming cost V 4 bases and J 1 base; bases outside gene matches: 6. Germline V gives CDR1 SGHNT, CDR2 YYREEE (reference sequence). Concerning this clone itself: What it binds is unknown.

The primer mix had 60 Vbeta and 13 Jbeta primers. Method: immunoSEQ multiplex PCR; TCRdb's copy keeps in-frame clones and lacks some. The sample totals over 150,000 clones. This sequence was found in a boy aged 5-17 years in good health and CMV-seronegative. The V gene is TRBV5-4, the J gene TRBJ2-2, with TRBD2 matching over 8 bases. Material for sequencing was PBMCs. This CDR3 reads CASSDGLAGNTGELFF. CDR3 nucleotides: TGTGCCAGCAGCGACGGGCTAGCGGGGAACACCGGGGAGCTGTTTTTT.